These 20 T cell receptor beta chains originate from one sample sequenced in a study of blood T cells in healthy people across ages. Sample-barcoded 5' priming and a J-beta primer mix drove a second PCR of roughly 7 to 11 cycles. TCRdb reprocessed the 5' RACE reads via MiXCR and lists one record per CDR3 protein. The sample contains over a million distinct CDR3 sequences, under 45% of which appear only once. Specimen: blood. Source of these receptors: a woman aged 55-69 years in good health.

Details on this clonotype: In this CDR3 the conserved last residue, phenylalanine or tryptophan, is missing, so a read error is likely. V usage is TRBV10-3 and J usage is TRBJ1-2; D ambiguous. There are 13 residues in the CDR3. Germline lookup yields CDR1 ENHRY and CDR2 SYGVKD. V shed 0 bases and J shed 2 bases, with 4 bases lying between them. In nucleotides, the CDR3 is TGTGCCATCAGTGAGTCGGGGAACTATGGCTACACCGTC. It encodes CAISESGNYGYTV.

This chain links TRBV20-1 with TRBJ2-7; D remains ambiguous. This CDR3 is 10 amino acids long. V dropped 5 bases and J dropped 5 bases, with 7 bases sitting between them. Germline lookup yields CDR1 DFQATT and CDR2 SNEGSKA (reference sequence). The CDR3 is CSAYGHEQYF. The DNA of the CDR3 is TGCAGTGCTTATGGGCACGAGCAGTACTTC.

The chain employs TRBV6-1 and TRBJ1-2; TRBD1 aligns across 9 bases. In germline, CDR1 is MNHNS, CDR2 SASEGT. V trimming: 10 bases; J trimming: 3 bases; junction bases outside the gene matches: 6. CDR3 length: 13 residues. This CDR3 reads CATRGTGHYGYTF. The DNA of the CDR3 is TGTGCCACCAGAGGGACAGGGCACTATGGCTACACCTTC.

The rearrangement uses TRBV19 and TRBJ2-1; D possibly corresponds to TRBD1 (6 bases). Trimming removed 6 bases from V and 0 bases from J, with 15 bases in between. The germline CDR1 and CDR2 sequences are LNHDA and SQIVND (reference sequence). CDR3 length: 16 residues. CDR3: CASRRPGDPSYNEQFF. The DNA for the CDR3 is TGTGCCAGTAGGAGACCAGGGGACCCCTCCTACAATGAGCAGTTCTTC.

The rearrangement uses TRBV24-1 and TRBJ2-3, with 9 nucleotides matching TRBD1. The CDR3 has 14 amino acids. With 10 bases clipped from V and 3 bases from J, the junction kept 7 bases outside the gene matches. Germline V gives CDR1 KGHDR, CDR2 SFDVKD. The CDR3 DNA is TGTGCCACGGGGAACAGGGGGCGGACAGATACGCAGTATTTT. Translating it yields CATGNRGRTDTQYF.

The V gene is TRBV9, the J gene TRBJ1-5; 9 bases line up with TRBD1. This CDR3 has 15 amino acids. CDR1 is SGDLS and CDR2 is YYNGEE in the germline V gene. V lost 0 bases, J lost 4 bases, and 2 bases stayed unmatched. CDR3 nucleotides: TGTGCCAGCAGCGTAGATGGACAGGGGAATCAGCCCCAGCATTTT. Translated: CASSVDGQGNQPQHF.

This clonotype turned up a few times. This sequence joins TRBV10-3 and TRBJ1-2; no clear D. The V gene lost 0 bases and the J gene lost 0 bases, with 14 bases spanning the gap. Germline loops: CDR1 ENHRY, CDR2 SYGVKD. The CDR3 has 17 amino acids. CDR3 residues: CAISESDVGSSNYGYTF. CDR3 DNA sequence: TGTGCCATCAGTGAGTCGGACGTGGGGAGCTCTAACTATGGCTACACCTTC.

The genes are TRBV20-1 and TRBJ2-7, with TRBD1 as a possible D gene (6 bases). V lost 5 bases and J lost 7, with 21 bases in between. The CDR3 runs to 14 residues. Germline V gene lookup returns CDR1 DFQATT and CDR2 SNEGSKA (reference sequence). For the CDR3, the DNA is TGCAGTGCTCGGGACACTGACCCGTACAATGAGCAGTACTTC. Its protein is CSARDTDPYNEQYF.

About this clonotype: A junction boundary mismatches the germline segment, possibly from a read error. The chain combines TRBV4-1 with TRBJ1-2, with D maybe TRBD1 (5 bases). The length of the CDR3 is 17 residues. Per the germline V gene, CDR1 is MGHRA and CDR2 is YSYEKL. CDR3 nucleotides: TGCGCCAGCAGTCAAGATTCGGCGGCCGGGACCGACTATGGCTACACCTTC. Its protein product is CASSQDSAAGTDYGYTF.

The chain combines TRBV13 with TRBJ2-4, with a weak D call TRBD2 (5 bases). Germline V CDR1 and CDR2: PRHDT, FYEKMQ (reference sequence). V shed 0 bases and J shed 0 bases, with 12 bases lying between them. The CDR3 is made up of 17 amino acids. The CDR3 loop is CASSLGIGGRAKNIQYF. The CDR3 nucleotides are TGTGCCAGCAGCTTAGGGATAGGAGGTAGAGCCAAAAACATTCAGTACTTC. Complete variable domain (other parts from reference TRBV13 and TRBJ2-4): AAGVIQSPRHLIKEKRETATLKCYPIPRHDTVYWYQQGPGQDPQFLISFYEKMQSDKGSIPDRFSAQQFSDYHSELNMSSLELGDSALYFCASSLGIGGRAKNIQYFGAGTRLSVL.

This clonotype was seen only a few times. This sequence joins TRBV28 and TRBJ2-2, with 10 positions matching TRBD1. With 5 bases clipped from V and 4 bases from J, the junction kept 4 bases outside the gene matches. Germline values: CDR1 MDHEN, CDR2 SYDVKM. The CDR3 has 15 amino acids. CDR3 in amino acids: CASSGGQGGTGELFF. As DNA, the CDR3 is TGTGCCAGCAGTGGAGGACAGGGGGGCACCGGGGAGCTGTTTTTT. The full variable domain, in which reference TRBV28 and TRBJ2-2 provide the parts outside the CDR3, is DVKVTQSSRYLVKRTGEKVFLECVQDMDHENMFWYRQDPGLGLRLIYFSYDVKMKEKGDIPEGYSVSREKKERFSLILESASTNQTSMYLCASSGGQGGTGELFFGEGSRLTVL.

This clonotype was seen more than once but under ten times. The chain is built from TRBV29-1 and TRBJ2-7, with TRBD1 identical over 11 bases. The CDR3 is 13 amino acids. Unmatched junction bases numbered 4, after V lost 4 bases and J lost 5 bases. The germline CDR1 and CDR2 sequences are SQVTM and ANQGSEA. CDR3 in amino acids: CSVVGTGGDEQYF. The CDR3 bases are TGCAGCGTTGTAGGGACAGGGGGTGACGAGCAGTACTTC.

Only a few counts were recorded for this clonotype. The J gene is TRBJ2-5, the V gene TRBV13; tentatively, D is TRBD2 (7 bases). Germline lookup yields CDR1 PRHDT and CDR2 FYEKMQ (reference sequence). V was clipped by 8 bases and J by 2 bases, with 12 bases between them. CDR3 length equals 13 residues. The chain's CDR3 is CASQGGAQETQYF. The CDR3 DNA sequence: TGTGCCAGCCAAGGGGGGGCTCAAGAGACCCAGTACTTC.

This rearrangement joins TRBV10-3 to TRBJ2-5; D is uncertain. This CDR3 has 15 amino acids. V dropped 4 bases and J dropped 11 bases, with 23 bases sitting between them. Germline-derived CDR1 and CDR2 are ENHRY and SYGVKD. CDR3 sequence (DNA): TGTGCCATCAGTGGGGCGGCGCCGTCCTACAATGAGCAGTACTTC. This gives the protein CAISGAAPSYNEQYF.

This chain joins TRBV6-1 and TRBJ2-7; unclear D gene. CDR1 and CDR2 (germline): MNHNS, SASEGT. The length of the CDR3 is 14 residues. V lost 1 base to trimming and J lost 3 bases, with 10 bases between them. The chain's CDR3 is CASSEGIGIYEQYF. The CDR3 DNA is TGTGCCAGCAGTGAAGGAATCGGTATCTACGAGCAGTACTTC.

V is TRBV20-1 and J is TRBJ2-3; 9 positions agree with TRBD2. Germline CDR1 and CDR2: DFQATT and SNEGSKA (reference sequence). With V trimmed by 6 bases and J by 2 bases, 9 bases remained unmatched. This CDR3 spans 15 amino acids. The CDR3 DNA sequence: TGCAGTGCAGATGGGACTAGCAGGGCCACAGATACGCAGTATTTT. It is translated as CSADGTSRATDTQYF.

The chain has TRBV28 and TRBJ2-7, with D possibly being TRBD1 or TRBD2 (5 bases each). This CDR3 contains 14 residues. Trimming left V 1 base short and J 6 bases short, with 13 bases between. From germline, CDR1 is MDHEN and CDR2 SYDVKM. Here the CDR3 reads CASSLYQGRAEQYF. For the CDR3, the DNA is TGTGCCAGCAGTTTATATCAGGGACGGGCCGAGCAGTACTTC.

The rearrangement uses TRBV5-1 and TRBJ1-2, with D perhaps TRBD1 (6 bases). This CDR3 has 14 amino acids. V lost 4 bases, J lost 9 bases, and 19 bases lay in between. CDR1 is SGHRS and CDR2 is YFSETQ in the germline V gene. CDR3 loop: CASSKETGQRRYTF. DNA of the CDR3: TGCGCCAGCAGCAAGGAGACAGGCCAAAGACGCTACACCTTC.

The chain is built from TRBV6-5 and TRBJ2-7; D may match TRBD1 or TRBD2 (5 bases each). This CDR3 comprises 14 residues. Trimming took off 2 bases at V and 7 bases at J, with 15 bases between the two ends. From germline, CDR1 is MNHEY and CDR2 SVGAGI. CDR3 residues: CASSYGGSYNEQYF. The CDR3, as DNA: TGTGCCAGCAGTTACGGGGGATCCTACAATGAGCAGTACTTC.

J is TRBJ1-5 and V is TRBV6-2 or TRBV6-3, with a possible D match to TRBD1 (5 bases). Trimming pared 2 bases from V and 2 bases from J, leaving 7 bases between. This CDR3 has 14 residues. Looked up from germline, CDR1 is MNHEY and CDR2 is SVGEGT. CDR3 amino acids: CASSYPGGNQPQHF. The DNA of the CDR3 is TGTGCCAGCAGTTACCCGGGGGGCAATCAGCCCCAGCATTTT.